This TCR beta chain was sequenced during a study of blood T cell repertoires in COVID-19. Study overall: Researchers got acute and convalescent COVID-19 samples from the United States, Italy and Spain. Sample material is recorded as cDNA or gDNA derived from T cells, B-cell-depleted T cells, or PBMCs.

The CDR3 is made up of 12 amino acids. Per germline, CDR1 SQVTM and CDR2 ANQGSEA. V lost 4 bases and J lost 6, with 10 bases in between. Original processing notes: From reference gene primer amplification, estimates of nucleated cell counts were derived. Repertoires were generated with immunoSEQ multiplex PCR, while TCRdb's copy carries only in-frame clones and drops some. V, J and clone size reflect that table, while D and trimming were determined from the DNA. This sample yields around 150,000 clones, of which 85% to 95% are seen a single time; approximately 4.6% belongs to the top ten. The chain is built from TRBV29-1 and TRBJ1-5; D is unresolved. This TCR was recovered from a woman in her forties or fifties with acute or convalescent COVID-19. Sequencing was performed on peripheral blood. CDR3: CSVGQSGQPQHF. The CDR3 DNA reads TGCAGCGTTGGCCAGTCGGGTCAGCCCCAGCATTTT.